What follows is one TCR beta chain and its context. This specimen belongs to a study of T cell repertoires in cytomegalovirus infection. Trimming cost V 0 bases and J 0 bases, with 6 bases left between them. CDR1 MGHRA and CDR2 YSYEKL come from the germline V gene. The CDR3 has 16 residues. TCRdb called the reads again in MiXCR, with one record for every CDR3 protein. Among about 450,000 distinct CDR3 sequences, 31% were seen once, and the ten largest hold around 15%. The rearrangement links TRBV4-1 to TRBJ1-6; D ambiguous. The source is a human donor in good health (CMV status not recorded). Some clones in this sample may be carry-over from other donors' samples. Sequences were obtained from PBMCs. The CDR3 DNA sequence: TGCGCCAGCAGCCAAGAACGGGGCTCCTATAATTCACCCCTCCACTTT. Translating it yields CASSQERGSYNSPLHF.